A selection of T cell receptor beta chains follows, all from one sample in a study of T cells in localized non-small cell lung cancer. Using immunoSEQ multiplex PCR, the repertoire was profiled, and TCRdb retains in-frame clones only, with some absent. Of 13,000 to 15,000 clones listed, over 85% are singletons. The specimen was peripheral blood mononuclear cells, collected before any cancer treatment. Receptor source: a man between 35 and 75 years old with stage III lung adenocarcinoma. Each CDR3 is given with its conserved first and last residue. D genes are given only for firm matches. Part of the rows lack a size; the others show once, few, many or a class for expanded clones.

size: -
V: TRBV5-8
D: -
J: TRBJ2-3
CDR3: CASSLVTGYFTDTQYF

size: -
V: TRBV11-2
D: -
J: TRBJ2-7
CDR3: CASSSTAPGTNEQYF

size: -
V: TRBV7-9
D: -
J: TRBJ2-5
CDR3: CASSLIWPGETQYF

size: once
V: TRBV15
D: -
J: TRBJ2-3
CDR3: CATSRGNGDTDTQYF

size: -
V: TRBV5-1
D: -
J: TRBJ1-2
CDR3: CASSLKGFGADYGYTF

size: -
V: TRBV10-3
D: -
J: TRBJ1-3
CDR3: CASRPGAGNTIYF

size: -
V: TRBV7-2
D: TRBD2
J: TRBJ2-7
CDR3: CASSLGLAGTYEQYF

size: -
V: TRBV13
D: TRBD2
J: TRBJ2-3
CDR3: CASSSGLAADTQYF

size: -
V: TRBV7-2
D: -
J: TRBJ1-2
CDR3: CASSLFVLGAGYTF

size: -
V: TRBV19
D: -
J: TRBJ2-3
CDR3: CASSNRAQASTDTQYF

size: -
V: TRBV5-1
D: -
J: TRBJ1-5
CDR3: CASSLAYRDYYQPQHF

size: -
V: TRBV27
D: TRBD1
J: TRBJ2-3
CDR3: CASSLTAGGYTDTQYF

size: -
V: TRBV27
D: TRBD2
J: TRBJ2-2
CDR3: CASSLGGSGVGELFF

size: -
V: TRBV5-1
D: -
J: TRBJ2-1
CDR3: CASSLVQGIYNEQFF

size: -
V: TRBV18
D: TRBD1
J: TRBJ1-2
CDR3: CASSPTGDYGYTF

size: once
V: TRBV4-3
D: -
J: TRBJ2-2
CDR3: CASSLGDGGASGELFF

size: -
V: TRBV30
D: -
J: TRBJ1-3
CDR3: CAWSNAGYISGNTIYF

size: once
V: TRBV27
D: -
J: TRBJ2-3
CDR3: CASRKEDTQYF

size: -
V: TRBV18
D: TRBD1
J: TRBJ1-6
CDR3: CASSPLGTGGSPLHF

size: -
V: TRBV10-1
D: -
J: TRBJ1-3
CDR3: CASSERRNPSGNTIYF

size: -
V: TRBV19
D: -
J: TRBJ1-1
CDR3: CATMQGFMNTEAFF

size: -
V: TRBV5-8
D: -
J: TRBJ2-7
CDR3: CASSPRLTAYEQYF

size: once
V: TRBV4-2
D: TRBD2
J: TRBJ2-1
CDR3: CASSQTLAGVRNEQFF

size: -
V: TRBV21-1
D: -
J: TRBJ1-5
CDR3: CAPRSHPQDRGYHSNQPQHF

size: -
V: TRBV11-2
D: -
J: TRBJ2-1
CDR3: CASSLVGASDEQFF

size: -
V: TRBV11-3
D: TRBD2
J: TRBJ2-2
CDR3: CASSSGTSNTGELFF

size: -
V: TRBV18
D: -
J: TRBJ1-2
CDR3: CASSPPRGGNYGYTF

size: -
V: TRBV4-3
D: -
J: TRBJ1-4
CDR3: CASSQGIRRATNEKLFF

size: -
V: TRBV5-1
D: TRBD2
J: TRBJ2-3
CDR3: CASSPRTSGKTDTQYF

size: -
V: TRBV7-2
D: -
J: TRBJ2-3
CDR3: CASSPYKATDTQYF

size: -
V: TRBV11-2
D: -
J: TRBJ2-2
CDR3: CASSFGDPSFPTGELFF

size: -
V: TRBV2
D: -
J: TRBJ2-7
CDR3: CASSDARVSYEQYF

size: -
V: TRBV19
D: TRBD1
J: TRBJ1-5
CDR3: CASSLQGGNQPQHF

size: -
V: TRBV28
D: -
J: TRBJ1-5
CDR3: CASSSLIGSNQPQHF

size: -
V: TRBV19
D: TRBD2
J: TRBJ2-1
CDR3: CATLGLEYNEQFF

size: once
V: TRBV11-2
D: TRBD2
J: TRBJ2-1
CDR3: CASSLGLAGLIYNEQFF

size: -
V: TRBV2
D: -
J: TRBJ2-1
CDR3: CASVGWGNEQFF

size: -
V: TRBV5-1
D: -
J: TRBJ2-5
CDR3: CASSPDGEETQYF

size: -
V: TRBV6-1
D: -
J: TRBJ2-5
CDR3: CASSEFRDYQETQYF

size: -
V: TRBV28
D: -
J: TRBJ2-7
CDR3: CASSLPFAGYEQYF

size: -
V: TRBV5-1
D: -
J: TRBJ2-1
CDR3: CASSLVGGINEEQFF

size: -
V: TRBV9
D: TRBD1
J: TRBJ2-7
CDR3: CASSARTGTYEQYF

size: -
V: TRBV5-4
D: TRBD2
J: TRBJ2-5
CDR3: CASSYWRGRGGQETQYF

size: -
V: TRBV6-1
D: -
J: TRBJ1-5
CDR3: CASSEGAGKDQPQHF

size: once
V: TRBV5-1
D: -
J: TRBJ1-1
CDR3: CASSLVAVLDTEAFF

size: once
V: TRBV19
D: -
J: TRBJ2-4
CDR3: CASSARLAKNIQYF

size: -
V: TRBV6-5
D: TRBD1
J: TRBJ2-7
CDR3: CASSVSGTGSYEQYF

size: once
V: TRBV27
D: TRBD1
J: TRBJ1-5
CDR3: CASSPSRDSLNQPQHF

size: -
V: TRBV28
D: -
J: TRBJ2-2
CDR3: CASSFTSNTGELFF

size: -
V: TRBV7-2
D: TRBD2
J: TRBJ2-3
CDR3: CASSLPHGSGRATDTQYF

size: -
V: TRBV13
D: -
J: TRBJ2-5
CDR3: CASSLWTEQETQYF

size: -
V: TRBV28
D: -
J: TRBJ1-1
CDR3: CASRRGGSSTEAFF

size: -
V: TRBV19
D: -
J: TRBJ2-2
CDR3: CASRDPTAPGELFF